This TCR beta chain stems from a study of T cells in Graves' hyperthyroidism and ophthalmopathy. Overall study: Peripheral blood samples were taken at initial diagnosis, prior to any treatment.

About this clonotype itself: Antigen: not known. Mismatch with germline at one junction end may stem from a read error.

Germline CDR1 reads MNHNS; CDR2 reads SASEGT. The CDR3 covers 13 residues. Regarding the study as a whole: Ophthalmopathy and stable hyperthyroidism were separated by a 13 V-J model. The model's output predicted ophthalmopathy at a median of about 6.5 months prior to onset.

PBMCs were collected from an approximately 9.2 ml volume of fresh peripheral blood. Amplification of TCR beta CDR3 regions was performed using RNA transcripts as template. First-round RT-PCR targeting the TCR CDR3 was performed with the HTBI primer set. TCRdb re-derived calls from the multiplex PCR reads in MiXCR, one entry per CDR3 protein. The table lists 270,000 or so distinct CDR3 sequences, roughly 15% of them singletons. Sequenced input: blood. The chain couples TRBV6-1 to TRBJ1-1; D gene uncertain. This TCR derives from a woman aged 50 to 65 with Graves' hyperthyroidism that later progressed to Graves' ophthalmopathy. The CDR3 sequence is CVSSPWANTEAFF. The DNA of the CDR3 is TGTGTCAGCAGTCCATGGGCAAACACTGAAGCTTTCTTT.